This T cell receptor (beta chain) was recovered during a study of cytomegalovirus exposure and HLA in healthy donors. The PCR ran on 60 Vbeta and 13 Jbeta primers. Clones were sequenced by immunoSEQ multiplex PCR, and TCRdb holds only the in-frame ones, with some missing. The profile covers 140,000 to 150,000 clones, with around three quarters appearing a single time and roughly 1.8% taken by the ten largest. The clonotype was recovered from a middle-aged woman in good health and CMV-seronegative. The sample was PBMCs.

The CDR3 sequence is CASSHPAARRNTEAFF. The CDR3 region has the DNA TGTGCCAGCAGCCACCCAGCGGCCAGGAGGAACACTGAAGCTTTCTTT. The V and J genes are TRBV5-4 and TRBJ1-1; D gene ambiguous. V was cut by 4 bases and J by 1 base, with 17 bases left in between. CDR3 length: 16 amino acids. Germline V gives CDR1 SGHNT, CDR2 YYREEE (reference sequence).